This T cell receptor beta chain originates from a study of shared clonotypes between healthy human individuals. Study at large: Those who served as donors were a couple of women and a few men between the ages of 18 and 49. The study used three CD4 naive, three CD4 memory, two CD8 naive and one CD8 memory plate per donor.

Evenly divided among several immunoSEQ plates was the genomic DNA of each subset. TCRdb keeps only in-frame clones here, not all; method: immunoSEQ multiplex PCR. The table has over a million clones, around 98% seen once. V dropped 4 bases and J dropped 6 bases, with 20 bases sitting between them. This CDR3 is built from 15 residues. From germline, CDR1 is SGHRS and CDR2 YFSETQ. Study results and caveats: Approximately 5.4% of naive CD4 clonotypes were common to four donors.

As concerns this clone: Its antigen is not known.

The rearrangement links TRBV5-1 to TRBJ2-7; TRBD1 is a possible D gene (6 bases). This sequence was found in a man aged 25 to 40 in good health. Material for sequencing was naive CD4+ T cells sorted from blood. Subset defined: CD45RA+ positively selected. The CDR3 nucleotides read TGCGCCAGCAGCCTACAGGGTGGAAATGGTGTCGAGCAGTACTTC. Its protein product is CASSLQGGNGVEQYF.